This T cell receptor beta chain emerged from a study of OX40 agonist ivuxolimab in advanced cancers. Regarding the complete study: Ivuxolimab, which targeted the costimulatory receptor OX40 (CD134), was an agonistic, fully human IgG2 monoclonal antibody. Intravenous ivuxolimab was administered to patients every 2 weeks at six dose levels: 0.01, 0.1, 0.3, 1.5, 3 and 10 mg/kg. Among the 52 dose-escalation patients, 19 had hepatocellular carcinoma, about 15 melanoma, 9 renal cell carcinoma and 9 head and neck cancer. A male proportion of 70% to 90% and a mean age of 60 years, ranging from roughly 23 to 79, were recorded for the dose-escalation cohort. Patients were allowed to have had prior anti-PD-1, anti-PD-L1 or anti-CTLA-4 therapy, and around 37% of the dose-escalation patients had previously received checkpoint inhibitors. Partial responses occurred in three dose-escalation patients, of whom one had hepatocellular carcinoma and two had cutaneous melanoma. Peripheral TCRbeta sequencing aimed to test whether ivuxolimab altered TCR sequence diversity and caused clonal T-cell expansion. The paper reports the monotherapy dose-escalation portion (N = 52 patients) of the phase I ivuxolimab trial. What the research found in general, with its limitations: The antigen specificity of the peripheral T cells that underwent clonal expansion was not determined. Clonal expansion of both CD4+ and CD8+ blood T cells was observed from baseline to week 6 at doses 0.1 to 3.0 mg/kg. On average, CD8+ T cells showed more expanded clones than CD4+ T cells after ivuxolimab. Low levels of normalized T-cell clonal expansion were also seen in some nonresponding patients. In the 0.1-3.0 mg/kg groups, partial responders had among the lowest normalized peripheral clonal expansion, particularly in CD8+ T cells.

For sequencing of the TCRbeta CDR3 region, genomic DNA was extracted from the sorted cells. The immunoSEQ Assay was used for sequencing of TCRbeta CDR3 regions. TCRdb carries this immuneACCESS record with in-frame sequences only. Its versions omit some clonotypes, under half of them owing to an unresolved V gene in the studies checked, with the rest unexplained. Here the sample has some 69,000 clones; approximately 90% occur a single time. The ten largest clones capture around 0.31% of the sample. From a lookup of the germline V gene, CDR1 and CDR2 are SGHVS and FQNEAQ. From the cysteine through the phenylalanine, the CDR3 covers 12 amino acids. Just the 36-base CDR3 DNA is kept, in frame starting at base 1. V lost 5 bases and J lost 11 bases; the stretch between them is 14 bases long. In regard to this clone: Its antigen remains undetermined. Per-nucleotide qualities are absent, and no much larger clonotype sits a single base away.

Patients with a history of autoimmune disease or receiving systemic immunosuppression were excluded from the trial. Peripheral blood for TCR sequencing was drawn from every dose cohort at baseline, at cycle 4 day 1 and at cycle 7 day 1. Samples were obtained from an open-label, multicenter, first-in-human phase I dose-escalation trial of ivuxolimab. Adults with locally advanced or metastatic melanoma, renal cell, hepatocellular, or head and neck squamous cell carcinoma were enrolled in the trial. Before TCR sequencing, CD4+ T cells and CD8+ T cells were sorted from peripheral blood as separate populations.

This clonotype was obtained from an adult with an advanced solid tumor such as melanoma, head and neck, liver or kidney cancer. Sequenced material: CD4+ or CD8+ T cells sorted from blood, taken in a trial of the OX40 agonist ivuxolimab. The chain employs TRBV7-8 and TRBJ2-3, with the D gene not clear enough to name. The encoded CDR3 is CASSPEDAGQYF. Here is the DNA: TGTGCCAGCAGCCCTGAGGACGCTGGGCAGTATTTT.